This TCR beta chain was sequenced for a study of T cell responses to AZD1222 COVID-19 vaccine. CDR1 is LGHDT, CDR2 YNNKEL, per germline (reference sequence). V was pared by 3 bases and J by 1 base, with 9 bases between. The CDR3 sequence is 14 residues long. Produced via immunoSEQ multiplex PCR; TCRdb's table is partial and in-frame only. This sample has around 140,000 clones, with more than 85% found just once. Details on this clone: What it binds is unknown.

Study-wide points: Epitopes outside B.1.351 and B.1.1.7 mutated regions reportedly drew nearly half of spike TCRs.

The V and J genes are TRBV3-1 (or the pseudogene TRBV3-2) and TRBJ2-5, with no clear D. This TCR came from an adult who received the AZD1222 COVID-19 vaccine. The source was peripheral blood, collected 28 days after the second AZD1222 dose. The CDR3: CASSHQGSQETQYF. The DNA for the CDR3 is TGTGCCAGCAGCCATCAAGGGTCCCAAGAGACCCAGTACTTC.